The T cell receptor (beta chain) described here comes from a study of T-cell reconstitution after alpha-beta-depleted transplantation in children. V lost 1 base, J lost 5 bases, and 9 bases lay in between. The germline gives CDR1 SGHAT, CDR2 FQNNGV. The CDR3 loop spans 14 amino acids. TCRbeta library construction was performed incorporating unique molecular identifiers. TCRdb called the PCR reads again in MiXCR, with one record for every CDR3 protein. The data hold approximately 350,000 distinct CDR3 sequences, with more than 10% observed a single time. This receptor was identified in a human donor who donated a stem cell graft to a child with Fanconi anemia. The sample here was PBMCs, taken from the stem cell graft. The chain is built from TRBV11-2 and TRBJ2-4, with D unresolved. In DNA form, the CDR3 reads TGTGCCAGCAGCTTAGTTAAGCCAGAAAACATTCAGTACTTC. It is translated as CASSLVKPENIQYF.